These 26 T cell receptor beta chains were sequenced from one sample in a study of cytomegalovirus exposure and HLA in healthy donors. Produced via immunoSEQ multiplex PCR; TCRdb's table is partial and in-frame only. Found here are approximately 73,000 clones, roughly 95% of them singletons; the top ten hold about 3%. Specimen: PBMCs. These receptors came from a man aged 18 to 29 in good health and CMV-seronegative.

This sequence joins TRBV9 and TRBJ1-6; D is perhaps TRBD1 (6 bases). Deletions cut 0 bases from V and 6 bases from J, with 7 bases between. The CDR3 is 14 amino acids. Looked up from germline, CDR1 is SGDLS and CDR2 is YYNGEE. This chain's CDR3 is CASSVGDTNSPLHF. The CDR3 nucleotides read TGTGCCAGCAGCGTAGGGGACACTAATTCACCCCTCCACTTT.

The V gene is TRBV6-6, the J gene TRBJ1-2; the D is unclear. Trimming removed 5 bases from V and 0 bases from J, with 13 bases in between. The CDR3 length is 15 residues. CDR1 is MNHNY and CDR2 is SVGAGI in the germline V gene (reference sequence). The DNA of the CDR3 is TGTGCCAGCAGTACCGCGTCCCTAGCTAACTATGGCTACACCTTC. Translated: CASSTASLANYGYTF.

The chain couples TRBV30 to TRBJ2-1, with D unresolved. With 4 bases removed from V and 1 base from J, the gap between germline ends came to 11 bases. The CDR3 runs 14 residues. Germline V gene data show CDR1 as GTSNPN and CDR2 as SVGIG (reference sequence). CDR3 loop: CAWTPLASYNEQFF. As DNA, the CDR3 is TGTGCCTGGACCCCGTTGGCTTCCTACAATGAGCAGTTCTTC.

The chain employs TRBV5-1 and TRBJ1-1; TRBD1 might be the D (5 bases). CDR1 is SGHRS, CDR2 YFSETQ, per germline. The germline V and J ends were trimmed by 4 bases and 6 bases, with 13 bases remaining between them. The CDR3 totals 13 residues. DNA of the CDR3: TGCGCCAGCAGCGCGGGGGGGGAAGCTGAAGCTTTCTTT. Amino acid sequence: CASSAGGEAEAFF.

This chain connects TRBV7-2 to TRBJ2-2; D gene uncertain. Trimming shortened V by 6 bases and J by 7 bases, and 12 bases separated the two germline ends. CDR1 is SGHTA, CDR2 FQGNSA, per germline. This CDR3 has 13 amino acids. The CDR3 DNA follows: TGTGCCAGCAGGGCTCCAGTCATCGGGGAGCTGTTTTTT. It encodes CASRAPVIGELFF.

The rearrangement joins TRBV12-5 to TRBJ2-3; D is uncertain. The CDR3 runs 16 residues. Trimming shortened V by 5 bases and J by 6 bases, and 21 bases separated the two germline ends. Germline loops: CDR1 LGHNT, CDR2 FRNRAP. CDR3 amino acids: CASGPPSAIIADTQYF. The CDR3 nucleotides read TGTGCTAGTGGTCCCCCCAGCGCGATTATTGCGGATACGCAGTATTTT.

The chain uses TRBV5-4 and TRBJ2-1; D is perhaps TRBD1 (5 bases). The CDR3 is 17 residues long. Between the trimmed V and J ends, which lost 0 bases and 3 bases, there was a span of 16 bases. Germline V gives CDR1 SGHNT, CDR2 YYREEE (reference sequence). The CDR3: CASSLEGLVPFYNEQFF. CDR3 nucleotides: TGTGCCAGCAGCTTGGAGGGGCTTGTACCCTTCTACAATGAGCAGTTCTTC.

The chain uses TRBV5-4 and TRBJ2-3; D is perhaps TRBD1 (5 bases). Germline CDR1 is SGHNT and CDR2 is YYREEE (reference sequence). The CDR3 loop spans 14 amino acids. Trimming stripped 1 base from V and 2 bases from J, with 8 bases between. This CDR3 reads CASSLWGNTDTQYF. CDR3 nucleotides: TGTGCCAGCAGCTTGTGGGGCAACACAGATACGCAGTATTTT.

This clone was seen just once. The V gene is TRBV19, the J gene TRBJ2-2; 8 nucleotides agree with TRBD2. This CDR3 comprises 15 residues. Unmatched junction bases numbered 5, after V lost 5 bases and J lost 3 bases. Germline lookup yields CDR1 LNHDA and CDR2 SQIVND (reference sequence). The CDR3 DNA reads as TGTGCCAGTAGTCCTCGGGGGGGCTACACCGGGGAGCTGTTTTTT. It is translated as CASSPRGGYTGELFF.

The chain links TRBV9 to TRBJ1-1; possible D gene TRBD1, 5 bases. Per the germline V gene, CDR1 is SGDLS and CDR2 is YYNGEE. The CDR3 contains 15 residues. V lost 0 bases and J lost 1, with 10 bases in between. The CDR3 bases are TGTGCCAGCAGCGTAGGGGGCAGCCCGAACACTGAAGCTTTCTTT. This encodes CASSVGGSPNTEAFF.

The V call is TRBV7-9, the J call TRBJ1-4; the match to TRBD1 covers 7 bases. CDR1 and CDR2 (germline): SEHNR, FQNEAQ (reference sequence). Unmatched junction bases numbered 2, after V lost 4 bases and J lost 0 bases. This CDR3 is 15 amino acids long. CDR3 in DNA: TGTGCCAGCAGCTCTGGGACAGCAACTAATGAAAAACTGTTTTTT. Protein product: CASSSGTATNEKLFF.

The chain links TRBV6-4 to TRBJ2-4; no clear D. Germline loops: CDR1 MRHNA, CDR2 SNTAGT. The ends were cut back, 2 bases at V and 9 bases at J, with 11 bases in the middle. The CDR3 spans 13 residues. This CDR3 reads CASSDRDSGIQYF. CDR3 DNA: TGTGCCAGCAGTGACCGTGACTCCGGCATTCAGTACTTC.

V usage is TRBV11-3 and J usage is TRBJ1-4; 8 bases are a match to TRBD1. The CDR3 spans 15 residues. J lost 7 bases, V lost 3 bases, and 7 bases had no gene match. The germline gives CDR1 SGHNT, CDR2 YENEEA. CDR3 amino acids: CASSLVTGVGEKLFF. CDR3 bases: TGTGCCAGCAGCTTGGTGACAGGGGTGGGTGAAAAACTGTTTTTT.

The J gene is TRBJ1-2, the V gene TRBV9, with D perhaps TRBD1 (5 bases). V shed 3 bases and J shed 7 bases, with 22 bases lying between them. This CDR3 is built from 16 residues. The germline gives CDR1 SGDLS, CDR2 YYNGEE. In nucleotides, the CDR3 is TGTGCCAGCAGCGCACGTACGGGGGTCCTCGGTGGTGGCTACACCTTC. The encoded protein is CASSARTGVLGGGYTF.

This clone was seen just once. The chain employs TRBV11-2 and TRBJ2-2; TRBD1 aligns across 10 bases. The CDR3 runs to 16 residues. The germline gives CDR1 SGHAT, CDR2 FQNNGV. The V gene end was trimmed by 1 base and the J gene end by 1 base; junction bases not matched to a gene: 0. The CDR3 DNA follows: TGTGCCAGCAGCTTAGGGGACAGGGGGAACACCGGGGAGCTGTTTTTT. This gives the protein CASSLGDRGNTGELFF.

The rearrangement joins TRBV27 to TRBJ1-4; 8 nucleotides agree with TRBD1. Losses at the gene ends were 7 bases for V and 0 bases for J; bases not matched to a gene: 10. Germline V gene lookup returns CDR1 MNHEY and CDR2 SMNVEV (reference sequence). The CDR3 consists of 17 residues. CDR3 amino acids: CASIPGTGIATNEKLFF. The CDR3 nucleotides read TGTGCCAGCATTCCCGGGACAGGAATTGCAACTAATGAAAAACTGTTTTTT.

The CDR3 is CASSPLSGNEQFF. CDR3 nucleotide sequence: TGCGCCAGCAGCCCTCTTAGCGGGAATGAGCAGTTCTTC. The rearrangement joins TRBV5-1 to TRBJ2-1, with 7 bases that match TRBD2. The V segment lost 4 bases and the J segment 7 bases; nucleotides outside the gene matches: 5. The CDR3 covers 13 residues. Per germline, CDR1 SGHRS and CDR2 YFSETQ.

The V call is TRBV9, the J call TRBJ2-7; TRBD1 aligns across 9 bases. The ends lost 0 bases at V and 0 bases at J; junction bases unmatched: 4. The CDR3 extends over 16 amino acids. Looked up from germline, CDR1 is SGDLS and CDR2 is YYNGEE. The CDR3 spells CASSVAGTGSSYEQYF. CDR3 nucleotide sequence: TGTGCCAGCAGCGTAGCAGGGACAGGGAGCTCCTACGAGCAGTACTTC.

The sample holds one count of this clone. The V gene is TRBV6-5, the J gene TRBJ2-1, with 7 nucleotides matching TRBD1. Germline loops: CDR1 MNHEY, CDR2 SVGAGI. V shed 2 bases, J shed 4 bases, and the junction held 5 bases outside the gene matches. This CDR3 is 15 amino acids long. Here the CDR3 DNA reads TGTGCCAGCAGTTACGGACAGGAGGCTTACAATGAGCAGTTCTTC. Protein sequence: CASSYGQEAYNEQFF.

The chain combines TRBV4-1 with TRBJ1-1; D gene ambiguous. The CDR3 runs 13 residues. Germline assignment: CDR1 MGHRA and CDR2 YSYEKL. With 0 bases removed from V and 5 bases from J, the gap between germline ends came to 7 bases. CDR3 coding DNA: TGCGCCAGCAGCCAAGATCCCAGGACTGAAGCTTTCTTT. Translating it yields CASSQDPRTEAFF.

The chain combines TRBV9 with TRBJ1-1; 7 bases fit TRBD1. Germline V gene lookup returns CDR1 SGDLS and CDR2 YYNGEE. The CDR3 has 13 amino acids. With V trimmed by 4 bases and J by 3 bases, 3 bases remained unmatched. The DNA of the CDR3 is TGTGCCAGCAGCTTCGGACAGGACACTGAAGCTTTCTTT. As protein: CASSFGQDTEAFF.

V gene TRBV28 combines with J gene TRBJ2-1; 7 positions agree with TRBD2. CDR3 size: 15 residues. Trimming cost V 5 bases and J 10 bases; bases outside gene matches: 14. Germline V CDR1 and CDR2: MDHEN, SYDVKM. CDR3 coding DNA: TGTGCCAGCAGTATAGGGTTGACGGCGGGAGACGAGCAGTTCTTC. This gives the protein CASSIGLTAGDEQFF.

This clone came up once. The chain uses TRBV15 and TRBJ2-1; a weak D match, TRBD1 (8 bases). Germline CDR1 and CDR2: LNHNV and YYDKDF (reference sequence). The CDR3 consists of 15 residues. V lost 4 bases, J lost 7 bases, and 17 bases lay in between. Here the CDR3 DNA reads TGTGCCACCAGCAACCACAGGGGGGGTAGGAATGAGCAGTTCTTC. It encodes CATSNHRGGRNEQFF.

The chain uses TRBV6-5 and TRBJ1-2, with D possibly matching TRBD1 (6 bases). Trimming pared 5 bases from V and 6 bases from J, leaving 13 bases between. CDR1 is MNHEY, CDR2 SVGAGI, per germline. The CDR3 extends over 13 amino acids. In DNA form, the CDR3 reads TGTGCCAGCAGTGTACAGGGAGACCATGGCTACACCTTC. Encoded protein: CASSVQGDHGYTF.

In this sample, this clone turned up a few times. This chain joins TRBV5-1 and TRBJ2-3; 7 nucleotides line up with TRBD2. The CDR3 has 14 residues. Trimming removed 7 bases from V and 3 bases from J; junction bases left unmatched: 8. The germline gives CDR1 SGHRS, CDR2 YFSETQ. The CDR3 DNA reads TGCGCCAGCTCCTATAGCGGGTTTACAGATACGCAGTATTTT. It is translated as CASSYSGFTDTQYF.

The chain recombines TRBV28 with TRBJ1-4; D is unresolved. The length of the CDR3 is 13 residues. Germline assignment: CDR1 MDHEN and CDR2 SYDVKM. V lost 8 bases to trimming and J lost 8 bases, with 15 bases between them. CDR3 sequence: CASPPWAEEKLFF. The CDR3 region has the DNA TGTGCCAGCCCTCCGTGGGCAGAAGAAAAACTGTTTTTT.